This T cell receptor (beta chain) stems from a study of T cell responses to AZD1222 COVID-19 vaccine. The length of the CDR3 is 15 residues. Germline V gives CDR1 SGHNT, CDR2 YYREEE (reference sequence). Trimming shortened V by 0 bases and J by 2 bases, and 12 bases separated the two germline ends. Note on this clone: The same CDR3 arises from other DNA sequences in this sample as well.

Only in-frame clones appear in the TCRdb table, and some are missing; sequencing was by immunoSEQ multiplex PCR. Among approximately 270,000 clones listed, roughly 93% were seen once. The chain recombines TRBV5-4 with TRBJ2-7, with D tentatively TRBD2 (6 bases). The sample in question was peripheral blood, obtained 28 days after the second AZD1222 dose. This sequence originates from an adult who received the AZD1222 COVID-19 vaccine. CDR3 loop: CASSLDGGGTYEQYF. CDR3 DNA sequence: TGTGCCAGCAGCTTGGATGGGGGAGGTACCTACGAGCAGTACTTC.